The T cell receptor beta chain described here comes from a study of OX40 agonist ivuxolimab in advanced cancers. Study background: Prior checkpoint blockade (anti-PD-1, anti-PD-L1 or anti-CTLA-4) was permitted; about 40% had it.

TCRdb keeps only in-frame clones here, not all; method: immunoSEQ multiplex PCR. The sample includes roughly 70,000 clones, about four fifths seen only once; the top ten take 5%. The TCR sequence derives from an adult with an advanced solid tumor such as melanoma, head and neck, liver or kidney cancer. Source: CD4+ or CD8+ T cells sorted from blood, taken in a trial of the OX40 agonist ivuxolimab.

The CDR3 DNA follows: TGTGCCAGCAGCTTATACAGACACTACGAGCAGTACTTC. It is translated as CASSLYRHYEQYF. The V call is TRBV7-2, the J call TRBJ2-7; D uncertain. The germline V gene encodes CDR1 SGHTA and CDR2 FQGNSA. This CDR3 region has 13 residues. V lost 2 bases to trimming and J lost 3 bases, with 8 bases between them.